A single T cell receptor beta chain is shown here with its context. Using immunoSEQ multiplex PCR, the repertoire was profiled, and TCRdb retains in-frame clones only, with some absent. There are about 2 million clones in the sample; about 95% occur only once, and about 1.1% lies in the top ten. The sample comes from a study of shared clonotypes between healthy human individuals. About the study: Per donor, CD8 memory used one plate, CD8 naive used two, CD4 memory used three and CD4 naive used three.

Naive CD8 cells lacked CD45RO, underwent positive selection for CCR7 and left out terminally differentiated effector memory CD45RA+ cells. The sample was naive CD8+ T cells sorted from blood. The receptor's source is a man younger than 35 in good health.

CDR3 nucleotide sequence: TGTGCCACCAAGATAACGGGGGGATGCACAGATACGCAGTATTTT. It is translated as CATKITGGCTDTQYF. V gene TRBV25-1 combines with J gene TRBJ2-3; 7 positions agree with TRBD2. The CDR3 sequence is 15 residues long. Germline values: CDR1 MGHDK, CDR2 SYGVNS. Unmatched junction bases numbered 11, after V lost 10 bases and J lost 1 base. The variable domain in full, completed from reference TRBV25-1 and TRBJ2-3, reads EADIYQTPRYLVIGTGKKITLECSQTMGHDKMYWYQQDPGMELHLIHYSYGVNSTEKGDLSSESTVSRIRTEHFPLTLESARPSHTSQYLCATKITGGCTDTQYFGPGTRLTVL.